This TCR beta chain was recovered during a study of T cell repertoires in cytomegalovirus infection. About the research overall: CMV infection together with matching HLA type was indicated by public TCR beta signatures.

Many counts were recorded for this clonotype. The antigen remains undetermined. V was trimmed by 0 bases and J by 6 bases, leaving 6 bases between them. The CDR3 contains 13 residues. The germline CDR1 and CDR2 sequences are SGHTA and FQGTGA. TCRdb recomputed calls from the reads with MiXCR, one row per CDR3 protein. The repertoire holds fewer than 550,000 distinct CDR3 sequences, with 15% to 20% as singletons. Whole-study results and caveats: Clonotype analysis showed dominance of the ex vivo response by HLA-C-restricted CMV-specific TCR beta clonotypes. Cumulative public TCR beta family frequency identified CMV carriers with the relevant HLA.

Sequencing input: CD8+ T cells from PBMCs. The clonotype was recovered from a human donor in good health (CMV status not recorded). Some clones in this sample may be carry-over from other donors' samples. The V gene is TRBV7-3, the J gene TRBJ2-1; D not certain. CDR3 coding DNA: TGTGCCAGCAGCTTAACCTGGGGCAATGAGCAGTTCTTC. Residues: CASSLTWGNEQFF.